The 20 T cell receptor beta chains presented below share a single source sample, sequenced in a study of tumor and adjacent non-tumor tissue in lung cancer (dated by TCRdb to about 2018). RNA was isolated from bulk, unsorted tissue, and RNA quality was assessed with a NanoDrop ND-1000 and an Agilent 2100. The normal lung samples consisted of distant non-tumor tissue collected more than 3 cm from the tumor edge. The library was built by means of multiplex PCR. Reads for this sample came from an Illumina HiSeq 2500. Following protocols modified from ARM-PCR, the researchers constructed TCRbeta libraries through three rounds of nested PCR with primers (Table S4). TCRdb reworked the public reads: Q25 trimming with fastp, MiXCR clone assembly, productive beta chains retained. Merged by CDR3 protein, the rows form single entries marked with the most common genes and DNA. The sample table lists 98,000 or so distinct CDR3 sequences, 80% of them with a count of one. The top ten hold more than 25% of the sample.

The sequenced material came from distant non-tumor lung tissue. The receptors derive from a man in his fifties or sixties with small cell lung cancer.

This clonotype was observed a single time. An end of the junction does not agree with germline; a read error may underlie this. The chain recombines TRBV20-1 with TRBJ2-3, with D perhaps matching TRBD2 (6 bases). The CDR3 sequence is 15 residues long. Germline CDR1 DFQATT, CDR2 SNEGSKA (reference sequence). CDR3: CIARYPGTLTDTQYF. Written as DNA, the CDR3 is TGCATTGCTAGATACCCGGGGACTCTCACAGATACGCAGTATTTT.

A note on this clonotype: One end of the junction fails to match germline, which may point to a read error. J is TRBJ1-1 and V is TRBV29-1; D not certain. Germline V gene lookup returns CDR1 SQVTM and CDR2 ANQGSEA. This CDR3 comprises 13 residues. The DNA of the CDR3 is TGCAGCGTCAAAGGACGGTTGAACACTGAAGCATTCTTT. Translating it yields CSVKGRLNTEAFF.

On this clonotype itself: One junction end disagrees with the germline gene, perhaps due to a read error. This chain uses TRBV29-1 with TRBJ2-1; no definite D call. CDR1 is SQVTM, CDR2 ANQGSEA, per germline. This CDR3 has 15 amino acids. This CDR3 is CGAFETLKGYNEQLF. In nucleotides, the CDR3 is TGCGGCGCCTTTGAGACCCTAAAAGGATACAATGAGCAGCTCTTC.

The chain links TRBV5-1 to TRBJ2-6, with D possibly matching TRBD1 (5 bases). Germline CDR1 and CDR2: SGHRS and YFSETQ. V lost 4 bases and J 1 base, leaving 12 bases between the germline ends. CDR3 length equals 16 residues. CDR3 loop: CASSLDTGSGANVLTF. CDR3 DNA: TGCGCCAGCAGCCTGGATACAGGATCTGGGGCCAACGTCCTGACTTTC.

Turning to this clonotype: The conserved phenylalanine or tryptophan normally closing the CDR3 is absent here, so this likely arose from a read error. V gene TRBV29-1 combines with J gene TRBJ2-7; 8 bases are a match to TRBD2. From germline, CDR1 is SQVTM and CDR2 ANQGSEA. The CDR3 covers 13 residues. The CDR3 here is CTVGSGGTYEQYL. DNA for the CDR3: TGCACCGTTGGGTCGGGGGGGACATACGAGCAGTACTTA.

This clonotype was detected a few times. The rearrangement uses TRBV7-2 and TRBJ1-1; D ambiguous. The CDR3 totals 14 residues. Germline-derived CDR1 and CDR2 are SGHTA and FQGNSA. Trimming pared 2 bases from V and 5 bases from J, leaving 12 bases between. The CDR3 spells CASSLHGPPTEAFF. The CDR3 bases are TGTGCCAGCAGCTTACATGGGCCTCCTACTGAAGCTTTCTTT.

Details on this clonotype: In this CDR3 the conserved last residue, phenylalanine or tryptophan, is missing, so a read error is likely. The V gene is TRBV6-2 or TRBV6-3, the J gene TRBJ2-3; TRBD2 might be the D (5 bases). Germline lookup yields CDR1 MNHEY and CDR2 SVGEGT. CDR3 length: 16 amino acids. In DNA, the CDR3 is TGTGCCAGTAGTTACACGGACTCACCATTCACAGATACGCAGTATTCT. Translation: CASSYTDSPFTDTQYS.

This clonotype was recorded at least ten times. V usage is TRBV6-1 and J usage is TRBJ1-6; D uncertain. The V end was cut by 1 base, the J end by 9 bases, with 13 bases between. CDR1 is MNHNS, CDR2 SASEGT, per germline. This CDR3 comprises 15 residues. The CDR3, as DNA: TGTGCCAGCAGTGAAGAGAGCAGGAGGAGTTCACCCCTCCACTTT. Translating it yields CASSEESRRSSPLHF.

Comment on this clonotype: One end of the junction does not line up with germline, which may come from a read error. The genes are TRBV4-2 and TRBJ1-4; no definite D call. The CDR3 length is 15 residues. CDR1 and CDR2 from the germline V gene are LGHNA and YNFKEQ. The CDR3 is CASSQSGLANEQLFF. The CDR3 bases are TGTGCCAGCAGCCAATCCGGGCTAGCTAATGAACAACTGTTCTTT.

The table lists this clonotype with a count of one. This is likely a read error, given that the CDR3 carries no conserved phenylalanine or tryptophan at its end. The chain recombines TRBV30 with TRBJ2-1; TRBD2 agrees at 8 bases. Trimming cost V 1 base and J 12 bases; bases outside gene matches: 8. In germline, CDR1 is GTSNPN, CDR2 SVGIG (reference sequence). The CDR3 loop spans 13 amino acids. CDR3 coding DNA: TGTGCCTGGAGTGCGACGAGCGGGAGTGGGCAGTTCCTC. It is translated as CAWSATSGSGQFL.

Worth noting for this clonotype: One end of the junction varies from germline; a read error may be responsible. The V call is TRBV5-4, the J call TRBJ2-5, with 12 bases matching TRBD1. The CDR3 length is 17 residues. Germline V gene lookup returns CDR1 SGHNT and CDR2 YYREEE (reference sequence). CDR3 amino acids: CTSSLASGQGAAETHYF. For the CDR3, the DNA is TGTACCAGCAGCTTGGCTTCGGGACAGGGGGCGGCAGAGACCCACTACTTT. The full variable domain, with the rest looked up from reference TRBV5-4 and TRBJ2-5, is ETGVTQSPTHLIKTRGQQVTLRCSSQSGHNTVSWYQQALGQGPQFIFQYYREEENGRGNFPPRFSGLQFPNYSSELNVNALELDDSALYLCTSSLASGQGAAETHYFGPGTRLLVL.

The J gene is TRBJ2-7, the V gene TRBV10-3, with TRBD2 as a possible D gene (5 bases). CDR3 size: 14 residues. From germline, CDR1 is ENHRY and CDR2 SYGVKD. Trimming removed 4 bases at V and 3 bases at J, with 13 bases between. This chain's CDR3 is CAISGTRAVYEQYV. Here the CDR3 DNA reads TGTGCCATCAGTGGGACGAGGGCCGTCTACGAGCAGTACGTC.

Turning to this clonotype: This may stem from a read error, because a much larger clone lies one nucleotide away. The chain couples TRBV30 to TRBJ2-3; possibly TRBD2 for D (7 bases). The germline gives CDR1 GTSNPN, CDR2 SVGIG (reference sequence). This CDR3 contains 13 residues. The CDR3: CTWNKGGGDTQYF. The CDR3 coding sequence is TGTACCTGGAACAAGGGGGGGGGGGATACGCAGTATTTT. Complete variable domain (other parts from reference TRBV30 and TRBJ2-3): SQTIHQWPATLVQPVGSPLSLECTVEGTSNPNLYWYRQAAGRGLQLLFYSVGIGQISSEVPQNLSASRPQDRQFILSSKKLLLSDSGFYLCTWNKGGGDTQYFGPGTRLTVL.

This clonotype was seen only a few times. The junction differs from germline at one of its ends, possibly a read error. This chain connects TRBV11-1 to TRBJ2-5, with D possibly TRBD2 on 5 matching bases. This CDR3 is 14 amino acids long. Germline V gene sequence: CDR1 SGHAT, CDR2 FQDESV (reference sequence). The chain's CDR3 is CVSSPEGATRTQYF. The CDR3 nucleotides are TGTGTCAGCAGCCCTGAGGGAGCTACGCGGACCCAGTATTTC.

About this clonotype: Given the absence of the conserved phenylalanine or tryptophan at the CDR3 end, a read error is likely. This chain links TRBV4-1 with TRBJ1-2; perhaps TRBD1 as D (6 bases). The V end lost 0 bases, the J end lost 3 bases, and 23 bases lay between the germline ends. The CDR3 has 19 amino acids. Germline CDR1 reads MGHRA; CDR2 reads YSYEKL. CDR3 bases: TGCGCCAGCAGCCAAGATAATACCTTTGTGGACAGCTACTACTATGGCTACACCATC. Its protein is CASSQDNTFVDSYYYGYTI.

Notes on this clonotype: A much larger clone lies one base from this, so it may be a read error. The V and J genes are TRBV30 and TRBJ2-1, with D maybe TRBD2 (6 bases). The germline V and J ends were trimmed by 5 bases and 8 bases, with 16 bases remaining between them. CDR1 GTSNPN and CDR2 SVGIG come from the germline V gene (reference sequence). The CDR3 loop spans 13 amino acids. CDR3 DNA: TGTGCCTGGCTCGGGAGTTCCCACGATGAGCAGTTCTTC. This gives the protein CAWLGSSHDEQFF.

For this clonotype: The final CDR3 position lacks the conserved phenylalanine or tryptophan, pointing to a likely read error. The V and J genes are TRBV4-2 and TRBJ2-2, with D tentatively TRBD2 (5 bases). CDR3 length equals 16 residues. The V gene's germline CDR1 is LGHNA and CDR2 YNFKEQ. CDR3 coding DNA: TGTATCAGCAGCCAAGATATGAGGGCCAACACCGGGGAGCTGTTTGTT. Translating gives CISSQDMRANTGELFV.

Worth noting for this clonotype: The junction departs from germline at one end; a sequencing error may be responsible. The V gene is TRBV11-1, the J gene TRBJ2-4, with a tentative D call TRBD1 (6 bases). The CDR3 extends over 15 amino acids. CDR1 is SGHAT, CDR2 FQDESV, per germline (reference sequence). The CDR3 reads CANSLGQTARNIQYF. In nucleotides, the CDR3 is TGTGCCAACAGCTTAGGACAGACAGCCAGAAACATTCAGTACTTC.

Of note for this clonotype: At one end the junction does not follow the germline gene, possibly because of a read error. The rearrangement uses TRBV5-1 and TRBJ1-3; a possible D gene is TRBD1 (5 bases). Germline CDR1 reads SGHRS; CDR2 reads YFSETQ. The CDR3 extends over 17 amino acids. The CDR3 here is CPSSQDEGLATGNTIYF. The CDR3 DNA follows: TGCCCCAGCAGCCAGGACGAGGGGCTGGCAACTGGAAACACCATATATTTT.

Worth noting for this clonotype: Without the conserved terminal phenylalanine or tryptophan, this CDR3 likely stems from a read error. The chain has TRBV10-3 and TRBJ2-1, with D unclear. Germline CDR1 ENHRY, CDR2 SYGVKD. The CDR3 loop spans 12 amino acids. V lost 4 bases and J lost 8, with 9 bases in between. The DNA of the CDR3 is TGTGCCATCAGTGGAGTAGAAGATGAGCAGTTCGTC. As protein: CAISGVEDEQFV.